This T cell receptor beta chain was recovered during a study of blood T cells in healthy people across ages. Study-wide results and limits: A conclusive naive versus antigen-experienced comparison was prevented by the unsorted PBMCs. A roughly linear fall in TCR beta diversity per million T cells was seen with increasing age.

To note about this clonotype: Its antigen is still unknown. A read error may explain this, as a much larger clone is one base away.

Combining a sample-barcoded 5' primer with a J-beta primer mix, a second PCR ran for 7 to 11 cycles. TCRdb re-called the 5' RACE reads with MiXCR, one entry per CDR3 protein. The top ten clones hold approximately 51% of a sample with around 400,000 distinct CDR3 sequences, about 49% of them seen once. CDR3 length: 16 residues. Germline values: CDR1 SGHVS, CDR2 FNYEAQ. The sequencing sample was made of blood. This chain connects TRBV7-6 to TRBJ2-7, with D maybe TRBD2 (7 bases). The receptor was isolated from a man aged 55 to 70 in good health. In nucleotides, the CDR3 is TGTCCCAGCAGCGGGATCACAGGGAAGAGGCCCTACGAGCAGTACTTC. It translates to CPSSGITGKRPYEQYF.